These 12 T cell receptor beta chains were sequenced from one sample in a study of shared clonotypes between healthy human individuals. Profiling relied on immunoSEQ multiplex PCR, and the TCRdb table lists in-frame clones only, not all of them. The table has about 340,000 clones, around 70% seen once. Sequencing used memory CD4+ T cells sorted from blood. Subset described: CD45RA-negative fraction. The receptors shown here come from a man aged 25-45 years in good health.

Only a few counts were recorded for this clone. The genes are TRBV10-3 and TRBJ1-5; 8 positions agree with TRBD1. The germline CDR1 and CDR2 sequences are ENHRY and SYGVKD. The CDR3 runs to 14 residues. Trimming cost V 10 bases and J 4 bases; bases outside gene matches: 9. The CDR3 loop is CASSQGALNQPQHF. The DNA of the CDR3 is TGTGCCAGTTCCCAGGGGGCCCTTAATCAGCCCCAGCATTTT.

This clone occurred a few times. This chain links TRBV2 with TRBJ2-7; either TRBD1 or TRBD2 may fit D (6 bases each). The CDR3 has 13 amino acids. Germline CDR1 SNHLY, CDR2 FYNNEI. Trimming pared 8 bases from V and 1 base from J, leaving 12 bases between. DNA for the CDR3: TGTGCCAGCGGGGGGACAAGGTCCTACGAGCAGTACTTC. Encoded protein: CASGGTRSYEQYF.

The chain's CDR3 is CASSLPGLAGNTGELFF. The CDR3 nucleotides are TGTGCCAGCAGCTTACCCGGGTTGGCGGGGAACACCGGGGAGCTGTTTTTT. The V call is TRBV7-9, the J call TRBJ2-2; D possibly corresponds to TRBD2 (5 bases). The V end lost 2 bases, the J end lost 1 base, and 14 bases lay between the germline ends. In germline, CDR1 is SEHNR, CDR2 FQNEAQ (reference sequence). The CDR3 is 17 residues long. Looking up the rest from reference TRBV7-9 and TRBJ2-2 gives the full variable domain: DTGVSQNPRHKITKRGQNVTFRCDPISEHNRLYWYRQTLGQGPEFLTYFQNEAQLEKSRLLSDRFSAERPKGSFSTLEIQRTEQGDSAMYLCASSLPGLAGNTGELFFGEGSRLTVL.

This chain connects TRBV5-6 to TRBJ1-3; D possibly corresponds to TRBD1 (5 bases). V shed 0 bases and J shed 4 bases, with 14 bases lying between them. CDR1 is SGHDT and CDR2 is YYEEEE in the germline V gene. This CDR3 is built from 16 residues. CDR3 DNA: TGTGCCAGCAGCTTGGTTGGCCAGGGTGGAGGAAACACCATATATTTT. It encodes CASSLVGQGGGNTIYF.

V usage is TRBV5-5 and J usage is TRBJ2-2; D is unclear. V was trimmed by 4 bases and J by 7 bases, leaving 17 bases between them. In germline, CDR1 is SGHKS, CDR2 YYEKEE (reference sequence). The CDR3 sequence is 15 residues long. The CDR3 DNA sequence: TGTGCCAGCAGCCTCGGACGGAGTGGGATCGGGGAGCTGTTTTTT. This encodes CASSLGRSGIGELFF.

This clone was seen ten or more times. The rearrangement joins TRBV5-1 to TRBJ2-7; D possibly corresponds to TRBD2 (5 bases). V lost 0 bases to trimming and J lost 3 bases, with 10 bases between them. Germline V gene data show CDR1 as SGHRS and CDR2 as YFSETQ. This CDR3 region has 14 residues. This CDR3 reads CASSLGTALYEQYF. CDR3 nucleotides: TGCGCCAGCAGCTTGGGGACTGCCCTCTACGAGCAGTACTTC.

V and J are TRBV11-2 and TRBJ1-2; TRBD1 matches at 7 bases. V trimming: 7 bases; J trimming: 1 base; junction bases outside the gene matches: 18. The CDR3 consists of 18 residues. CDR1 is SGHAT, CDR2 FQNNGV, per germline. CDR3 amino acids: CASTFQPGQGEGNYGYTF. In DNA form, the CDR3 reads TGTGCCAGCACCTTCCAGCCCGGTCAGGGGGAGGGTAACTATGGCTACACCTTC.

This clone appeared once. This sequence joins TRBV27 and TRBJ2-5; D not certain. The J call may be in error: the DNA end matches TRBJ2-7 better. CDR1 and CDR2 from the germline V gene are MNHEY and SMNVEV (reference sequence). The CDR3 sequence is 14 residues long. CDR3 bases: TGTGCCAGCAGTTTATCGTGGGAAACCTACGAGCAGTACTTC. Protein sequence: CASSLSWETYEQYF.

This clone was observed a few times. This chain uses TRBV5-5 with TRBJ2-7, with 7 bases that match TRBD2. The germline V gene encodes CDR1 SGHKS and CDR2 YYEKEE (reference sequence). The CDR3 consists of 15 residues. The V segment lost 5 bases and the J segment 0 bases; nucleotides outside the gene matches: 8. The CDR3 sequence is CASSSSGTLSYEQYF. The CDR3, as DNA: TGTGCCAGCAGTTCGAGCGGGACCCTCTCCTACGAGCAGTACTTC.

The rearrangement uses TRBV9 and TRBJ2-2; 8 nucleotides line up with TRBD2. Per germline, CDR1 SGDLS and CDR2 YYNGEE. The CDR3 sequence is 14 residues long. Trimming took 0 bases from V and 7 from J; bases not matched to a gene: 2. This CDR3 reads CASSVDSGIGELFF. CDR3 DNA: TGTGCCAGCAGCGTAGATAGCGGGATCGGGGAGCTGTTTTTT. Together with reference TRBV9 and TRBJ2-2, the CDR3 gives the full variable domain: DSGVTQTPKHLITATGQRVTLRCSPRSGDLSVYWYQQSLDQGLQFLIQYYNGEERAKGNILERFSAQQFPDLHSELNLSSLELGDSALYFCASSVDSGIGELFFGEGSRLTVL.

This chain links TRBV28 with TRBJ2-5; tentatively, D is TRBD1 or TRBD2 (5 bases each). Per germline, CDR1 MDHEN and CDR2 SYDVKM. Deletions cut 6 bases from V and 2 bases from J, with 13 bases between. This CDR3 spans 14 amino acids. The CDR3 DNA sequence: TGTGCCAGCAGCGATCAGGGACGGCAAGAGACCCAGTACTTC. It translates to CASSDQGRQETQYF.

V gene TRBV5-1 combines with J gene TRBJ2-7, with D perhaps matching TRBD1 (6 bases). Trimming cost V 4 bases and J 1 base, with 12 bases left between them. The CDR3 loop spans 14 amino acids. Germline-derived CDR1 and CDR2 are SGHRS and YFSETQ. The CDR3, as DNA: TGCGCCAGCAGCGAGAGGGACACATCCTACGAGCAGTACTTC. Translation gives CASSERDTSYEQYF.